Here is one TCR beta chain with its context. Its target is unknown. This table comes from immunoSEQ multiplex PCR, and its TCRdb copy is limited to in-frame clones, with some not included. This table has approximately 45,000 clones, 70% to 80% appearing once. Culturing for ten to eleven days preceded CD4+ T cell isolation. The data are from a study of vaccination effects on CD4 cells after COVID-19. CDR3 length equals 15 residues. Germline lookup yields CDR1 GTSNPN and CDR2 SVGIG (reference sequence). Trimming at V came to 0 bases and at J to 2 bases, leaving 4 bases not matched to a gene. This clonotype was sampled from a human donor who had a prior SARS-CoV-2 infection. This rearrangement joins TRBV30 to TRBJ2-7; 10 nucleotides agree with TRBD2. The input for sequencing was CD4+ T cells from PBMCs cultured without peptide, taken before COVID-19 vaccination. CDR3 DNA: TGTGCCTGGAGTGTGCAAGCGGGAGGGCCCTACGAGCAGTACTTC. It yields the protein CAWSVQAGGPYEQYF.